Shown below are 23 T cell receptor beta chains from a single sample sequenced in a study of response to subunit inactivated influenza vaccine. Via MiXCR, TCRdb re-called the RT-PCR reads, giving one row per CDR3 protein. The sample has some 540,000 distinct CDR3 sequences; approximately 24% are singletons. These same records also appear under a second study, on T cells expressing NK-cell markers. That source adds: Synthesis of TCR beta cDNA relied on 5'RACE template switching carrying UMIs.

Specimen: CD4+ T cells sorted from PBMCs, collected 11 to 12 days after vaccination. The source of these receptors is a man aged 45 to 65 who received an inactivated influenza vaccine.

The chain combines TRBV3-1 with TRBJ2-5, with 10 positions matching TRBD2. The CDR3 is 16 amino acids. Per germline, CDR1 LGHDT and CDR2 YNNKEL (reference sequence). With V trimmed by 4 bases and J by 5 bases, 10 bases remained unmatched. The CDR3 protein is CASSLVSGRAGETQYF. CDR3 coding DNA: TGTGCCAGCAGCCTTGTGAGCGGGAGGGCAGGGGAGACCCAGTACTTC.

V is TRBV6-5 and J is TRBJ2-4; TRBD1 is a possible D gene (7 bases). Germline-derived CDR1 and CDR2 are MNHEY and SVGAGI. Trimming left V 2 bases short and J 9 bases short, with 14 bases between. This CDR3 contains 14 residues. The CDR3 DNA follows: TGTGCCAGCAGTTACGGGCAGGGGGGAGCCATTCAGTACTTC. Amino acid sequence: CASSYGQGGAIQYF.

The DNA of the CDR3 is TGTGCCAGCAGCTTATTGAGCGGCTACACCTTC. This sequence encodes CASSLLSGYTF. V is TRBV7-2 and J is TRBJ1-2; D gene uncertain. V was cut by 2 bases and J by 8 bases, with 6 bases left in between. Germline CDR1 reads SGHTA; CDR2 reads FQGNSA. CDR3 length: 11 residues.

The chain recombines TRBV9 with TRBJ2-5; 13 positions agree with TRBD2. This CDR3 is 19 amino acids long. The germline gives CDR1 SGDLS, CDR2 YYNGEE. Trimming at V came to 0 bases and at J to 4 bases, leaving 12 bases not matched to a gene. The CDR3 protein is CASSVEPTTSGRAAETQYF. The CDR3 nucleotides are TGTGCCAGCAGCGTAGAACCCACCACTAGCGGGAGGGCCGCAGAGACCCAGTACTTC.

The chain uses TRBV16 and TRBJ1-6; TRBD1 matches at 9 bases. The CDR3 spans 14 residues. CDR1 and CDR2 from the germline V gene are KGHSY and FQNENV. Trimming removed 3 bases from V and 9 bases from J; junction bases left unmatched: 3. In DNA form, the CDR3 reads TGTGCCAGCAGCCACCGGGACAGGGTTTCACCCCTCCACTTT. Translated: CASSHRDRVSPLHF.

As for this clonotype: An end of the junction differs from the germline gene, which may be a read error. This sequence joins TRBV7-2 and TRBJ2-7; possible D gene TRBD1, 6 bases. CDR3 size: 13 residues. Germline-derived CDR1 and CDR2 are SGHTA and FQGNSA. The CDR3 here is CASNLQGSYEQYF. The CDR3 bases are TGTGCCAGCAACTTACAGGGTTCCTACGAGCAGTACTTC.

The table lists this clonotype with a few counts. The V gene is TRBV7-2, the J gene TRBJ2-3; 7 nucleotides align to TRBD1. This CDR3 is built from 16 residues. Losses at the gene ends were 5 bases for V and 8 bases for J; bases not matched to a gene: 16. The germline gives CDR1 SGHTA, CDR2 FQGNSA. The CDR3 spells CASSTQTGRAGGTQYF. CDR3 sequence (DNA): TGTGCCAGCAGCACGCAAACCGGACGGGCAGGGGGTACGCAGTATTTT.

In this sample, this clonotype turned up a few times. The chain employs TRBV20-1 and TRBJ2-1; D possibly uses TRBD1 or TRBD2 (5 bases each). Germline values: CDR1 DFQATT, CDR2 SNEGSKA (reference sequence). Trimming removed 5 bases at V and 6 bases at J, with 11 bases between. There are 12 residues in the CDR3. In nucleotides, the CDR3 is TGCAGTGCTCGACGGGGCGTCAATGAGCAGTTCTTC. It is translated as CSARRGVNEQFF.

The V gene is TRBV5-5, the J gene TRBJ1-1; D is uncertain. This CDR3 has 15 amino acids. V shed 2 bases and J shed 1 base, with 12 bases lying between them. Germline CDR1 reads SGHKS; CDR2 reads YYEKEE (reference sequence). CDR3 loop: CASSLGVSGNTEAFF. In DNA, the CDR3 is TGTGCCAGCAGCTTAGGAGTTTCGGGGAACACTGAAGCTTTCTTT.

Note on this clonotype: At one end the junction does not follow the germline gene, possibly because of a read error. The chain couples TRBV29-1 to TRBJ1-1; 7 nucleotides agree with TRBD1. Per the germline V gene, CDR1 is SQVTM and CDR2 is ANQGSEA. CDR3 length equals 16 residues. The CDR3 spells CSVVHLGTAMNTEVFF. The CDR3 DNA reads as TGCAGCGTTGTACATTTGGGGACAGCCATGAACACTGAAGTTTTCTTT.

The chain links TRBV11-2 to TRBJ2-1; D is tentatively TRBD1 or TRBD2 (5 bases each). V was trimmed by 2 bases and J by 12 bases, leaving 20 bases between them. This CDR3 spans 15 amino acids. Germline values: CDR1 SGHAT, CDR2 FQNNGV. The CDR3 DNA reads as TGTGCCAGCAGCTTAATTCTCCGGGACGAAAAGGGGCAGTTCTTC. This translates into CASSLILRDEKGQFF.

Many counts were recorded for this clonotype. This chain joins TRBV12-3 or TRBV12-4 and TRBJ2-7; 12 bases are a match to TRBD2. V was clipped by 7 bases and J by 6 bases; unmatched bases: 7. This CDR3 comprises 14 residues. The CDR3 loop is CASTQTSGSGEQYF. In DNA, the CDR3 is TGTGCCAGCACCCAGACTAGCGGGAGTGGCGAGCAGTACTTC.

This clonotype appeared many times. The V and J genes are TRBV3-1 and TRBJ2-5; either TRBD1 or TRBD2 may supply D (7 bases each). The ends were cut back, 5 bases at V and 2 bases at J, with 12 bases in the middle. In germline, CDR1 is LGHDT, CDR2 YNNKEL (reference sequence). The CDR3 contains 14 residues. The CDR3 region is CASSSGGGQETQYF. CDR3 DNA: TGTGCCAGCAGCTCAGGGGGAGGGCAAGAGACCCAGTACTTC.

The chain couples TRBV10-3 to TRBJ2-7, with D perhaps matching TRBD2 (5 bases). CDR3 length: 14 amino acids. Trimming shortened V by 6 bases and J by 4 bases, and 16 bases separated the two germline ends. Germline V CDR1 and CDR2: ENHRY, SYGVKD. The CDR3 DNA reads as TGTGCCATCAGGAGGGATAACTACCCTTACGAGCAGTACTTC. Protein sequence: CAIRRDNYPYEQYF.

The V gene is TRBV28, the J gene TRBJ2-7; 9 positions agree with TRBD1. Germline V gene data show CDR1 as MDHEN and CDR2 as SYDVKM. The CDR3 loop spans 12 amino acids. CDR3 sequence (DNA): TGTGCGCCGGGACAGGGACCCTACGAGCAGTACTTC. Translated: CAPGQGPYEQYF.

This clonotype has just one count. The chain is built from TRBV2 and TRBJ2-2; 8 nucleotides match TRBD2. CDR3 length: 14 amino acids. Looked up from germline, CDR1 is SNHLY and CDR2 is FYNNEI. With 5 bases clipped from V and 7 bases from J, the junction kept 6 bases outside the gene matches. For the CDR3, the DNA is TGTGCCAGCAGTCCGGGACTAGGTATCGGGGAGCTGTTTTTT. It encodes CASSPGLGIGELFF.

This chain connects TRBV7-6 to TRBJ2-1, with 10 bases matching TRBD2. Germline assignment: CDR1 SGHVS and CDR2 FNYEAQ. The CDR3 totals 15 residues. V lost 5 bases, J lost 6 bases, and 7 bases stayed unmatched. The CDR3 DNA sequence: TGTGCCAGCAGCCTCACTAGCGGGATTCGCAATGAGCAGTTCTTC. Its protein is CASSLTSGIRNEQFF. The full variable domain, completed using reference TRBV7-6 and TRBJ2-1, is GAGVSQSPRYKVTKRGQDVALRCDPISGHVSLYWYRQALGQGPEFLTYFNYEAQQDKSGLPNDRFSAERPEGSISTLTIQRTEQRDSAMYRCASSLTSGIRNEQFFGPGTRLTVL.

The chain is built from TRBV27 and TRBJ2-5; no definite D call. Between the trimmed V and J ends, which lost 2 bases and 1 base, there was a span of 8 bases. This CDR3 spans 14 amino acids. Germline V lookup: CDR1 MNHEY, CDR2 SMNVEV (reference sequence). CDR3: CASSLIGSQETQYF. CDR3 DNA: TGTGCCAGCAGTTTAATAGGCAGCCAAGAGACCCAGTACTTC.

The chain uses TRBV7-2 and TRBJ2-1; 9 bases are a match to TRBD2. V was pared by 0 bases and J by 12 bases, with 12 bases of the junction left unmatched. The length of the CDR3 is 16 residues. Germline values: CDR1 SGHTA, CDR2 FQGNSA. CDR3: CASSLAQWRGGVRQFF. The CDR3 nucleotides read TGTGCCAGCAGCTTAGCGCAATGGCGGGGGGGCGTACGGCAGTTCTTC.

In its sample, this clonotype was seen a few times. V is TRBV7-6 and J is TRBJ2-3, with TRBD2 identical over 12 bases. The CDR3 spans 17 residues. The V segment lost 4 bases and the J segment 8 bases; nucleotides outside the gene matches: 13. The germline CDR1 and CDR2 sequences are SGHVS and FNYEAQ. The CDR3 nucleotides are TGTGCCAGCAGCTCTTGGACTAGCGGGAACCAGGGGGTTACGCAGTATTTT. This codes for CASSSWTSGNQGVTQYF. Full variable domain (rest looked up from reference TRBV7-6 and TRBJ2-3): GAGVSQSPRYKVTKRGQDVALRCDPISGHVSLYWYRQALGQGPEFLTYFNYEAQQDKSGLPNDRFSAERPEGSISTLTIQRTEQRDSAMYRCASSSWTSGNQGVTQYFGPGTRLTVL.

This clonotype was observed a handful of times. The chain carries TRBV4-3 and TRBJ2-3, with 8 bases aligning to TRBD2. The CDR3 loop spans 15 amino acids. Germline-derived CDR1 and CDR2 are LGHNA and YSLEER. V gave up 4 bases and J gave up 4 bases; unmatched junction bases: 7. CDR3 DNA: TGCGCCAGCAGCCGAGTAGCGGGGAGCCCAGATACGCAGTATTTT. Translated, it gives CASSRVAGSPDTQYF.

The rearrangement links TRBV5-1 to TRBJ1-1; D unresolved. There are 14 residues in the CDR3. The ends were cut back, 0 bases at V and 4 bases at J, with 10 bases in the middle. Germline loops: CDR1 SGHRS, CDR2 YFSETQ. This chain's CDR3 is CASSLETGFTEAFF. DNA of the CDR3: TGCGCCAGCAGCTTGGAGACGGGTTTCACTGAAGCTTTCTTT.

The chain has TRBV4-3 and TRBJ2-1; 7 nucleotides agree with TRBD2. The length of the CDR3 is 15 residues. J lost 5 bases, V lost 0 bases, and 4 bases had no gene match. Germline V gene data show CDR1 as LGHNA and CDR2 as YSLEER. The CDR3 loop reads CASSQEGLADNEQFF. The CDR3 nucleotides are TGCGCCAGCAGCCAAGAAGGCCTAGCGGACAATGAGCAGTTCTTC.